The 8 T cell receptor beta chains presented below share a single source sample, sequenced in a study of technical replicates of blood from a handful of donors (dated by TCRdb to the late 2010s). The library was prepared using the immunoSEQ multiplex PCR assay. The immuneACCESS repertoire file appears here via TCRdb, limited to in-frame rearrangements. These files lack a portion of the clones; in checked studies, under half of the deficit traces to unresolved V genes, and the cause of the others is not known. The sample data list 60,000 to 65,000 clones, and around 85% of these were observed just once. 4.5% to 6% of the sample is held by the ten biggest clonotypes. The sample consisted of PBMCs. Receptors were obtained from a human donor in good health. Some clones in this sample may be carry-over from other donors' samples.

V is TRBV18 and J is TRBJ2-5; 7 positions agree with TRBD2. CDR1 and CDR2 (germline): KGHSH, LQKENI. CDR3 length equals 13 residues. Losses at the gene ends were 2 bases for V and 3 bases for J; bases not matched to a gene: 0. The CDR3 region is CASSPGTKETQYF. Here the CDR3 DNA reads TGTGCCAGCTCACCAGGGACTAAAGAGACCCAGTACTTC.

The V gene is TRBV11-2, the J gene TRBJ2-1; tentatively, D is TRBD2 (6 bases). The V end lost 3 bases, the J end lost 3 bases, and 15 bases lay between the germline ends. This CDR3 has 16 residues. CDR1 and CDR2 from the germline V gene are SGHAT and FQNNGV. The CDR3 DNA sequence: TGTGCCAGCAGCTTGGCTAGCGCAACGTTCTACAATGAGCAGTTCTTC. This encodes CASSLASATFYNEQFF.

A single count supports this clone. V usage is TRBV5-1 and J usage is TRBJ2-7; D is possibly TRBD1 (7 bases). The germline V and J ends were trimmed by 0 bases and 7 bases, with 14 bases remaining between them. Per the germline V gene, CDR1 is SGHRS and CDR2 is YFSETQ. CDR3 length: 14 residues. The CDR3 coding sequence is TGCGCCAGCAGCTTGGCCGAACAGGGGAGGGAGCAGTACTTC. Its protein is CASSLAEQGREQYF.

A few counts support this clone. The rearrangement links TRBV6-6 to TRBJ1-1; D remains unclear. The germline V gene has CDR1 MNHNY and CDR2 SVGAGI (reference sequence). This CDR3 has 14 residues. With 3 bases removed from V and 0 bases from J, the gap between germline ends came to 8 bases. The CDR3 DNA is TGTGCCAGCAGTTATCCGGAGATGAACACTGAAGCTTTCTTT. Translation: CASSYPEMNTEAFF.

The chain couples TRBV18 to TRBJ2-7; 8 bases are a match to TRBD2. CDR3 size: 13 residues. Trimming took 3 bases from V and 2 from J; bases not matched to a gene: 0. Germline loops: CDR1 KGHSH, CDR2 LQKENI. CDR3 sequence reads: CASSPGLAYEQYF. Written as DNA, the CDR3 is TGTGCCAGCTCACCGGGACTAGCCTACGAGCAGTACTTC.

This chain uses TRBV5-6 with TRBJ1-4; 10 bases map to TRBD1. This CDR3 has 17 residues. V trimming: 0 bases; J trimming: 4 bases; junction bases outside the gene matches: 6. The germline V gene has CDR1 SGHDT and CDR2 YYEEEE. In DNA form, the CDR3 reads TGTGCCAGCAGCTTGGCCCGGACAGGGGGTATTAATGAAAAACTGTTTTTT. This sequence encodes CASSLARTGGINEKLFF.

The chain uses TRBV7-9 and TRBJ2-2, with 11 bases aligning to TRBD2. This CDR3 comprises 16 residues. V lost 8 bases and J lost 0; bases outside the gene matches: 5. CDR1 SEHNR and CDR2 FQNEAQ come from the germline V gene (reference sequence). CDR3 sequence (DNA): TGTGCCAGCCCTAGACTAGCGGGACCGAACACCGGGGAGCTGTTTTTT. It is translated as CASPRLAGPNTGELFF.

The table lists this clone with a few counts. The gene calls are TRBV5-4 and TRBJ2-7; weak D call: TRBD1 (5 bases). Germline CDR1 SGHNT, CDR2 YYREEE (reference sequence). Trimming pared 4 bases from V and 5 bases from J, leaving 13 bases between. The CDR3 length is 13 residues. This CDR3 reads CASSMLTENEQYF. CDR3 coding DNA: TGTGCCAGCAGCATGTTGACAGAGAACGAGCAGTACTTC.